What follows are 20 T cell receptor beta chains derived from one specimen sequenced in a study of T cell responses to AZD1222 COVID-19 vaccine. Clones were sequenced by immunoSEQ multiplex PCR, and TCRdb holds only the in-frame ones, with some missing. The table lists 120,000 to 150,000 clones, around 88% of them singletons. The sequencing here drew on peripheral blood, taken on day 0 of AZD1222 vaccination. Receptor source: an adult in good health.

The chain has TRBV5-8 and TRBJ2-1; TRBD2 matches at 9 bases. CDR1 and CDR2 from the germline V gene are SGHTS and YDEGEE. The length of the CDR3 is 20 residues. Trimming removed 1 base from V and 4 bases from J; junction bases left unmatched: 18. The CDR3 DNA sequence: TGTGCCAGCAGCTTGAGGTTAGCGGGAGTCAAGAAGGGTCTTTACAATGAGCAGTTCTTC. Residues: CASSLRLAGVKKGLYNEQFF. Full variable domain (outside the CDR3, taken from reference TRBV5-8 and TRBJ2-1): EAGVTQSPTHLIKTRGQQATLRCSPISGHTSVYWYQQALGLGLQFLLWYDEGEERNRGNFPPRFSGRQFPNYSSELNVNALELEDSALYLCASSLRLAGVKKGLYNEQFFGPGTRLTVL.

J is TRBJ2-6 and V is TRBV6-5; TRBD1 matches 9 bases. The CDR3 sequence is 15 residues long. The V gene end was trimmed by 6 bases and the J gene end by 5 bases; junction bases not matched to a gene: 5. CDR1 is MNHEY, CDR2 SVGAGI, per germline. CDR3 loop: CASRLDRGRANVLTF. DNA of the CDR3: TGTGCCAGCAGATTGGACAGGGGAAGGGCCAACGTCCTGACTTTC.

This chain links TRBV6-5 with TRBJ2-5; D is perhaps TRBD2 (5 bases). The CDR3 sequence is 15 residues long. Trimming removed 10 bases at V and 2 bases at J, with 20 bases between. In germline, CDR1 is MNHEY, CDR2 SVGAGI. The CDR3 bases are TGTGCCACCAGAAGACCTTATGGAGGACAAGAGACCCAGTACTTC. This gives the protein CATRRPYGGQETQYF.

This chain connects TRBV2 to TRBJ1-2, with unresolved D. This CDR3 is 15 amino acids long. Trimming left V 5 bases short and J 0 bases short, with 13 bases between. Germline-derived CDR1 and CDR2 are SNHLY and FYNNEI. The CDR3 loop is CASSRERAANYGYTF. The CDR3 bases are TGTGCCAGCAGTCGAGAGAGGGCGGCTAACTATGGCTACACCTTC.

The rearrangement joins TRBV14 to TRBJ1-2; D gene ambiguous. The CDR3 is made up of 17 amino acids. Trimming removed 5 bases from V and 0 bases from J, with 19 bases in between. The germline V gene encodes CDR1 SGHDN and CDR2 FVKESK. The CDR3 coding sequence is TGTGCCAGCAGCAAGACACTAGCTTCGATAGCTAACTATGGCTACACCTTC. It is translated as CASSKTLASIANYGYTF.

The chain uses TRBV20-1 and TRBJ2-7, with D unclear. V was clipped by 2 bases and J by 4 bases, with 6 bases between them. Germline V gives CDR1 DFQATT, CDR2 SNEGSKA (reference sequence). This CDR3 has 11 residues. The CDR3 coding sequence is TGCAGTGCTAGAAACGATTACGAGCAGTACTTC. Its translation: CSARNDYEQYF.

This clone was recorded only once. The rearrangement joins TRBV19 to TRBJ2-5; possible D gene TRBD2, 7 bases. V dropped 5 bases and J dropped 4 bases, with 11 bases sitting between them. The CDR3 covers 13 residues. Germline CDR1 reads LNHDA; CDR2 reads SQIVND (reference sequence). CDR3: CASSGGARETQYF. The CDR3 region has the DNA TGTGCCAGTAGTGGGGGGGCACGAGAGACCCAGTACTTC.

This chain links TRBV4-1 with TRBJ2-7; tentatively, D is TRBD2 (5 bases). V was shortened by 3 bases and J by 6 bases, with 15 bases between the two germline ends. Germline CDR1 is MGHRA and CDR2 is YSYEKL. There are 14 residues in the CDR3. CDR3 sequence reads: CASSQATTRREQYF. DNA for the CDR3: TGCGCCAGCAGCCAGGCTACAACTAGACGCGAGCAGTACTTC.

The genes are TRBV4-3 and TRBJ1-3, with D perhaps matching TRBD1 (5 bases). CDR3 length: 15 amino acids. V lost 0 bases and J lost 3, with 9 bases in between. Germline CDR1 LGHNA, CDR2 YSLEER. CDR3 in amino acids: CASSQDRGGGNTIYF. The CDR3 DNA sequence: TGCGCCAGCAGCCAAGATAGGGGAGGTGGAAACACCATATATTTT.

V gene TRBV9 combines with J gene TRBJ1-3; D gene unclear. The V end lost 7 bases, the J end lost 0 bases, and 23 bases lay between the germline ends. The CDR3 covers 18 residues. CDR1 is SGDLS, CDR2 YYNGEE, per germline. The CDR3 reads CASPIPDPGPDSGNTIYF. CDR3 DNA sequence: TGTGCCAGCCCGATTCCCGATCCGGGCCCGGACTCTGGAAACACCATATATTTT.

This chain links TRBV6-2 or TRBV6-3 with TRBJ2-7; no clear D gene. Trimming took off 5 bases at V and 1 base at J, with 15 bases between the two ends. The CDR3 consists of 15 residues. The V gene's germline CDR1 is MNHEY and CDR2 SVGEGT. CDR3 coding DNA: TGTGCCAGCAGTCCGGATCCGCCTCTATCCTACGAGCAGTACTTC. Residues: CASSPDPPLSYEQYF.

The chain links TRBV9 to TRBJ1-1; possibly TRBD1 for D (5 bases). CDR1 SGDLS and CDR2 YYNGEE come from the germline V gene. The ends were cut back, 1 base at V and 4 bases at J, with 8 bases in the middle. The CDR3 is made up of 13 amino acids. The DNA of the CDR3 is TGTGCCAGCAGCGTAAGGGGTCTCACTGAAGCTTTCTTT. This codes for CASSVRGLTEAFF.

This clone showed up just once. The chain uses TRBV27 and TRBJ1-5; no clear D. The germline V and J ends were trimmed by 4 bases and 2 bases, with 6 bases remaining between them. Germline lookup yields CDR1 MNHEY and CDR2 SMNVEV (reference sequence). The length of the CDR3 is 13 residues. CDR3 sequence: CASSSHGNQPQHF. The CDR3 coding sequence is TGTGCCAGCAGTTCCCATGGCAATCAGCCCCAGCATTTT.

The V call is TRBV30, the J call TRBJ2-7; perhaps TRBD1 as D (6 bases). Trimming removed 0 bases at V and 0 bases at J, with 15 bases between. The CDR3 loop spans 16 amino acids. The V gene's germline CDR1 is GTSNPN and CDR2 SVGIG (reference sequence). The CDR3 bases are TGTGCCTGGAGTGTACTTGGGGGCAGGAGCTCCTACGAGCAGTACTTC. Its protein product is CAWSVLGGRSSYEQYF.

A word on this clone: The junction differs from germline at one of its ends, possibly a read error. The gene calls are TRBV6-2 or TRBV6-3 and TRBJ2-1, with TRBD1 matching 7 bases. The CDR3 covers 11 residues. From germline, CDR1 is MNHEY and CDR2 SVGEGT. CDR3: CASSERTGRIF. Here the CDR3 DNA reads TGTGCCAGCAGTGAGCGGACAGGAAGAATCTTC.

The chain is built from TRBV7-2 and TRBJ1-4; possible D gene TRBD1, 5 bases. Germline V gives CDR1 SGHTA, CDR2 FQGNSA. This CDR3 is 13 amino acids long. V was pared by 5 bases and J by 7 bases, with 11 bases between. CDR3 nucleotide sequence: TGTGCCAGCAGCCCTACGGGGGGTGAAAAACTGTTTTTT. This gives the protein CASSPTGGEKLFF. Supplemented by reference TRBV7-2 and TRBJ1-4, the full variable domain reads GAGVSQSPSNKVTEKGKDVELRCDPISGHTALYWYRQSLGQGLEFLIYFQGNSAPDKSGLPSDRFSAERTGGSVSTLTIQRTQQEDSAVYLCASSPTGGEKLFFGSGTQLSVL.

This CDR3 reads CASRHGTYEQYF. CDR3 coding DNA: TGTGCCAGCCGACACGGTACCTACGAGCAGTACTTC. This sequence joins TRBV6-5 and TRBJ2-7; no reliable D call. Trimming stripped 8 bases from V and 2 bases from J, with 10 bases between. The CDR3 is 12 residues long. Per germline, CDR1 MNHEY and CDR2 SVGAGI.

The chain has TRBV7-2 and TRBJ1-2; possible D gene TRBD1, 5 bases. The CDR3 consists of 13 residues. The V end was cut by 6 bases, the J end by 7 bases, with 15 bases between. CDR1 is SGHTA, CDR2 FQGNSA, per germline. The CDR3 DNA follows: TGTGCCAGCAGTCAACTGCAGGGAGGTGGCTACACCTTC. Its translation is CASSQLQGGGYTF.

This clone was seen only a few times. J is TRBJ2-7 and V is TRBV6-2 or TRBV6-3; the match to TRBD2 covers 10 bases. Germline CDR1 is MNHEY and CDR2 is SVGEGT. CDR3 size: 14 residues. V shed 2 bases and J 2 bases; nucleotides not matched to a gene: 0. The CDR3 loop reads CASSYGTSAYEQYF. The CDR3 nucleotides read TGTGCCAGCAGTTACGGGACTAGCGCCTACGAGCAGTACTTC.

The chain carries TRBV9 and TRBJ1-3, with 7 bases that match TRBD1. This CDR3 region has 14 residues. The junction had 5 bases not matched to a gene; V was cut back by 0 bases and J by 8 bases. Germline CDR1 and CDR2: SGDLS and YYNGEE. The CDR3 coding sequence is TGTGCCAGCAGCGTAGGACAGGGCGGGGACACCATATATTTT. It translates to CASSVGQGGDTIYF.